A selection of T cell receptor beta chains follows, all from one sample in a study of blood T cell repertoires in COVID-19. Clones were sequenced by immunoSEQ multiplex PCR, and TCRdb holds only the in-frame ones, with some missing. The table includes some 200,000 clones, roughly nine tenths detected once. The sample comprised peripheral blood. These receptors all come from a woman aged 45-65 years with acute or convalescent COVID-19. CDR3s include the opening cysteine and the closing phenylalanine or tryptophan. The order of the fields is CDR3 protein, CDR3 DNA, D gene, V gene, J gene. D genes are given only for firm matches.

CASSLGGVYNEQFF,TGCGCCAGCAGCTTGGGGGGAGTCTACAATGAGCAGTTCTTC,-,TRBV5-1,TRBJ2-1
CASRRGGEANTEAFF,TGCGCCAGCAGAAGGGGAGGGGAGGCGAACACTGAAGCTTTCTTT,-,TRBV10-2,TRBJ1-1
CASSLQGSGGYTF,TGTGCCAGCAGCTTGCAGGGGAGCGGAGGCTACACCTTC,-,TRBV5-4,TRBJ1-2
CASSLVVAGGHEQYF,TGTGCCAGCAGCTTAGTGGTAGCGGGAGGCCACGAGCAGTACTTC,TRBD2,TRBV11-2,TRBJ2-7
CASSPINSGGNSPLHF,TGTGCCAGCAGCCCCATTAATAGCGGGGGGAATTCACCCCTCCACTTT,-,TRBV7-2,TRBJ1-6
CASSVKGAPGGYTF,TGTGCCAGCAGCGTTAAGGGGGCGCCGGGAGGCTACACCTTC,TRBD1,TRBV5-4,TRBJ1-2
CASSSEEQGIYMNTEAFF,TGTGCCAGCAGCTCTGAAGAACAGGGGATATACATGAACACTGAAGCTTTCTTT,TRBD1,TRBV7-9,TRBJ1-1
CASSRTGTGISPLHF,TGTGCCAGCAGTCGAACCGGGACAGGGATATCACCCCTCCACTTT,TRBD1,TRBV6-5,TRBJ1-6
CASSSDREDEQYF,TGTGCCAGCAGTTCCGACAGGGAAGACGAGCAGTACTTC,TRBD1,TRBV6-5,TRBJ2-7
CASSLDRGSGELFF,TGTGCCAGCAGCTTGGATAGAGGGAGCGGGGAGCTGTTTTTT,-,TRBV5-6,TRBJ2-2
CASTSEVAGGTDTQYF,TGTGCCAGCACCTCGGAGGTCGCTGGAGGCACAGATACGCAGTATTTT,-,TRBV3-1/TRBV3-2,TRBJ2-3
CASSLFGVSVNEQFF,TGTGCCAGCAGCTTATTCGGGGTCTCTGTCAATGAGCAGTTCTTC,-,TRBV7-3,TRBJ2-1
CASSYLHRDSYEQYF,TGTGCCAGCAGTTACCTCCACAGGGATTCCTACGAGCAGTACTTC,-,TRBV6-2/TRBV6-3,TRBJ2-7
CASYTWDGTYFNQPQHF,TGTGCCAGCTACACTTGGGACGGGACTTACTTCAATCAGCCCCAGCATTTT,-,TRBV6-4,TRBJ1-5
CASSTQGRGLDSPLHF,TGTGCCAGCAGCACCCAAGGCAGGGGGCTTGATTCACCCCTCCACTTT,TRBD1,TRBV7-9,TRBJ1-6
CASRSGTSTDTQYF,TGTGCCAGCCGTAGCGGGACTAGCACAGATACGCAGTATTTT,TRBD2,TRBV5-4,TRBJ2-3
CASRGQLNQPQHF,TGTGCCTCGCGGGGACAGCTCAATCAGCCCCAGCATTTT,TRBD1,TRBV15,TRBJ1-5
CASSLEDRRSSYNSPLHF,TGTGCCAGCAGCTTAGAAGACAGGAGGAGCTCCTATAATTCACCCCTCCACTTT,-,TRBV11-2,TRBJ1-6
CASSRDRGHQPQHF,TGTGCCAGTAGTAGGGACAGGGGTCACCAGCCTCAGCATTTT,TRBD1,TRBV19,TRBJ1-5
CASSLLGREQYF,TGTGCCAGCAGTTTATTGGGGCGGGAGCAGTACTTC,-,TRBV27,TRBJ2-7
CASSQGPERGGTDTQYF,TGTGCCAGCAGCCAAGGACCCGAGCGGGGGGGTACAGATACGCAGTATTTT,TRBD2,TRBV4-2,TRBJ2-3
CASSRGLAGGKTAEQFF,TGCGCCAGCAGCCGGGGACTAGCGGGAGGAAAGACGGCTGAGCAGTTCTTC,TRBD2,TRBV5-1,TRBJ2-1